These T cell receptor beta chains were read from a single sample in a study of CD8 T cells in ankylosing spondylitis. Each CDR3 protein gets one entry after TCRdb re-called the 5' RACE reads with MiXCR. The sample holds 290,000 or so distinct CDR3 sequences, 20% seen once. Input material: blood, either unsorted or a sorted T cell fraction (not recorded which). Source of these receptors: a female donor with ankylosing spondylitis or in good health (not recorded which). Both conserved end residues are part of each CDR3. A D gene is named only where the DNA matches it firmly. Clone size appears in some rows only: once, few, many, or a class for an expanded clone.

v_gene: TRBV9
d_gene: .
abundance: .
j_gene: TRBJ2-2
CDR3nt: TGTGCCAGCAGCGTAGATAACCGATTCGGGGAGCTGTTTTTT
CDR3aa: CASSVDNRFGELFF

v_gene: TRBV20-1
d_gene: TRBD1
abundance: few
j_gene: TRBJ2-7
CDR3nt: TGCAGTGCTAGGGACGGCAGGGGGACCTACGAGCAGTACTTC
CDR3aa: CSARDGRGTYEQYF

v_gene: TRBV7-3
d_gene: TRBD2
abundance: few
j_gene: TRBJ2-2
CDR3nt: TGTGCCAGCAGCGGCGGGACTAGCGGGAGTCGGGAGCTGTTTTTT
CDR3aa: CASSGGTSGSRELFF

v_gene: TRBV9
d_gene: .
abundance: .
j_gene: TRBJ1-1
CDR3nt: TGTGCCAGCAGCAGGCGTGGGCAGCTGAACACTGAAGCTTTCTTT
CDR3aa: CASSRRGQLNTEAFF

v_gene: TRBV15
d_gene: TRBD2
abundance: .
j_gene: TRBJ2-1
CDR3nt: TGTGCCACCAGCAGAGGTAGCGGGAGGCCGGAGAATGAGCAGTTCTTC
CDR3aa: CATSRGSGRPENEQFF

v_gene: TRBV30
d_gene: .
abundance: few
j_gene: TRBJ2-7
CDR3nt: TGTGCCTGGAATGGGCCGGGGACACCCGGGAGCTCCTACGAGCAGTACTTC
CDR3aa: CAWNGPGTPGSSYEQYF

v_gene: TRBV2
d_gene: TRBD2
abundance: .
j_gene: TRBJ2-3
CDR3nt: TGTGCCAGCAGTGAGGCGGGAGAGGGCACAGATACGCAGTATTTT
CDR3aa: CASSEAGEGTDTQYF

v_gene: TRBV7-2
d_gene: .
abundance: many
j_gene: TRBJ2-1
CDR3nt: TGTGCCAGCAGCTTAATGAGTTACGGGGATGAGCAGTTCTTC
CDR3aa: CASSLMSYGDEQFF

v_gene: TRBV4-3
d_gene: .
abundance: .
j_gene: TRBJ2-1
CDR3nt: TGCGCCAGCAGCCAAGATCAGTTCTCCAATGAGCAGTTCTTC
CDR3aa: CASSQDQFSNEQFF

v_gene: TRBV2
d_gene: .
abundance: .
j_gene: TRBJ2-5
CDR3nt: TGTGCCAGCAAATTGAGGAGCAACCAAGAGACCCAGTACTTC
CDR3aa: CASKLRSNQETQYF

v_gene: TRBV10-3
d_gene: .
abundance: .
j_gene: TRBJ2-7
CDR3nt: TGTGCCATCGGACTTTCCTACGAGCAGTACTTC
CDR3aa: CAIGLSYEQYF

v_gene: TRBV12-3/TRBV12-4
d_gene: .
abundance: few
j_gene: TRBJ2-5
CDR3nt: TGTGCCAGCAGTTTCGGTCCACCACAAGAGACCCAGTACTTC
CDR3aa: CASSFGPPQETQYF

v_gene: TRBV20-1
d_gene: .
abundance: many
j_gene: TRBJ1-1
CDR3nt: TGCAGTGCTAGCCACTTGCACCATGGCACTGAAGCTTTCTTT
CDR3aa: CSASHLHHGTEAFF

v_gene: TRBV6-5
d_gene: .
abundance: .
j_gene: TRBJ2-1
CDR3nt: TGTGCCAGCAGTTACTCCGTGGGAGGCTGGAATGAGCAGTTCTTC
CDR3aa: CASSYSVGGWNEQFF

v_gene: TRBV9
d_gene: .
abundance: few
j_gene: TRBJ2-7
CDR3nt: TGTGCCAGCAGCGTACCCCCCCCCAACACAGATACTAAACCGTACGAGCAGTACTTC
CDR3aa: CASSVPPPNTDTKPYEQYF

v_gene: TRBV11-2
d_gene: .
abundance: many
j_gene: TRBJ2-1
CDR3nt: TGTGCCAGCAGCTTAGAGCCGGGGTACAATGAGCAGTTCTTC
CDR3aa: CASSLEPGYNEQFF

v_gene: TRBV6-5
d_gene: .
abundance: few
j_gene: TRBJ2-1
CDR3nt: TGTGCCAGCAGTTACTCGAAGTTGGTGCGGAACAATGAGCAGTTCTTC
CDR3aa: CASSYSKLVRNNEQFF

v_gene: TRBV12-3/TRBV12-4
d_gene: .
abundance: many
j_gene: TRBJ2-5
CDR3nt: TGTGCCAGCAGCCCCCTAGTTAAGGAGACCCAGTACTTC
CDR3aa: CASSPLVKETQYF

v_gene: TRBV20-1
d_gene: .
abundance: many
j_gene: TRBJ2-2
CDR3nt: TGCAGTGCCCCCAGGGGGGGTCGTAACACCGGGGAGCTGTTTTTT
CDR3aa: CSAPRGGRNTGELFF

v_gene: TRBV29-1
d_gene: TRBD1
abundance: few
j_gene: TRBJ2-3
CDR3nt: TGCAGCGTTCCTACAGGGGGGGATACGCAGTATTTT
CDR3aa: CSVPTGGDTQYF

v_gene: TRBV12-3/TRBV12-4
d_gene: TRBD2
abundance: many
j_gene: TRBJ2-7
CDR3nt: TGTGCCAGCAGTTTAAGTAGCGGGAGGCCCTGGGGCGAGCAGTACTTC
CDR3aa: CASSLSSGRPWGEQYF

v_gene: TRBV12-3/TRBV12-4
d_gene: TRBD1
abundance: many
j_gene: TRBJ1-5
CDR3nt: TGTGCCAGCAGTGCGACAGGGCGAAACCAGCCCCAGCATTTT
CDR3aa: CASSATGRNQPQHF

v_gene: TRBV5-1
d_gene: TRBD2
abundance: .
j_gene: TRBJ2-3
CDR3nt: TGCGCCAGCAGCTTGGTACTAGCGGGAGGGCCGGTAACAGATACGCAGTATTTT
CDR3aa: CASSLVLAGGPVTDTQYF

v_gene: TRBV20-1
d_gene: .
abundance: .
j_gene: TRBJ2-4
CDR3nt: TGCAGTGCGGGACCAGATCAGTACTTC
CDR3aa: CSAGPDQYF

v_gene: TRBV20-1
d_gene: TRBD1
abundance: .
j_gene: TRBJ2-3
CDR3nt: TGCAGTGCTAGAGATATAACAGGGGCGACAGATACGCAGTATTTT
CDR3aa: CSARDITGATDTQYF

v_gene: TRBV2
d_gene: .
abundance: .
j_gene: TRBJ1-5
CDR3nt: TGTGCCAGCAACAGGGAGCGTAGCAATCAGCCCCAGCATTTT
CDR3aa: CASNRERSNQPQHF

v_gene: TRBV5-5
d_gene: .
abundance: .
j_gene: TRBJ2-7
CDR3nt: TGTGCCAGCAGCTTGGGGCCGGGGAGCTACGAGCAGTACTTC
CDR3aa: CASSLGPGSYEQYF

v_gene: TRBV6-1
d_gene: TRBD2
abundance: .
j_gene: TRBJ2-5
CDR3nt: TGTGCCAGCAGTAAACGACTAGCGGGAGGGGGAGAGACCCAGTACTTC
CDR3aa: CASSKRLAGGGETQYF

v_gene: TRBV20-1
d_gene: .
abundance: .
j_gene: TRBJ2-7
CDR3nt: TGCAGTGCTCGAGCGGACATCTACGAGCAGTACTTC
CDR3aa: CSARADIYEQYF

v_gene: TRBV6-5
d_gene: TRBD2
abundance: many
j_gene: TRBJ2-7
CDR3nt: TGTGCCAGCCGTACTAGCGAGCCCTACGAGCAGTACTTC
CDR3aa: CASRTSEPYEQYF

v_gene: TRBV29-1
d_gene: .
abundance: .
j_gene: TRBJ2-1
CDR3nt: TGCAGCGTTGAGGCCGGGCCCAGTGAGCAGTTCTTC
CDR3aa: CSVEAGPSEQFF

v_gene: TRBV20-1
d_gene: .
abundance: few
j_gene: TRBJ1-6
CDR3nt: TGCAGTGCTAGAGCGGGACACCCATATTCACCCCTCCACTTT
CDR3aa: CSARAGHPYSPLHF

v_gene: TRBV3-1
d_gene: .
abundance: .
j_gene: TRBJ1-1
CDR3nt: TGTGCCAGCAGCCAATCACCTGTGAAGAACACTGAAGCTTTCTTT
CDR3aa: CASSQSPVKNTEAFF

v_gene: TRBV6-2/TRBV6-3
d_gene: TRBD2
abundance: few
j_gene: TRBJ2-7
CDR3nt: TGTGCCAGCAGTTACTCGATCGCGGGAGGGTCCTACGAGCAGTACTTC
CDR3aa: CASSYSIAGGSYEQYF

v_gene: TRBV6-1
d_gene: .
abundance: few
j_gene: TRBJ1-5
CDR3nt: TGTGCCAGCAGTGAAGTCGGGGGGATCAGCAATCAGCCCCAGCATTTT
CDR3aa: CASSEVGGISNQPQHF

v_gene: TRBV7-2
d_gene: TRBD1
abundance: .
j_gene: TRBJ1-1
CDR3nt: TGTGCCAGCAGCTTAGAAGGCAGGGGGAGGTCTTTCTTT
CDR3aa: CASSLEGRGRSFF

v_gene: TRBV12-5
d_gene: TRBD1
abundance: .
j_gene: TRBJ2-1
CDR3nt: TGTGCTAGTGGTAATCGACAGGGTGGTGAGCAGTTCTTC
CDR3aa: CASGNRQGGEQFF

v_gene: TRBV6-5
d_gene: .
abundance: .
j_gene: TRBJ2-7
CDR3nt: TGTGCCAGCAGTTCGAGTAGAAACTACGAGCAGTACTTC
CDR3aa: CASSSSRNYEQYF

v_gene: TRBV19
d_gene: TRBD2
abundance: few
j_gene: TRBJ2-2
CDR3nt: TGTGCCAGTAGGAACCTAGCGGGAGCCCGGGAGCTGTTTTTT
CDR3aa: CASRNLAGARELFF

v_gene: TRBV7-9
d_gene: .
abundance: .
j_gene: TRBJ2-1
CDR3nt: TGTGCCAGCTTGACAGCTGGTAACAATGAGCAGTTCTTC
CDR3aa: CASLTAGNNEQFF

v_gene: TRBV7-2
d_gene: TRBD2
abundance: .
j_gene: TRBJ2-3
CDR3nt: TGTGCCAGCAGCCCGGAGGCCCTAGCGGCAAAAGGAGATACGCAGTATTTT
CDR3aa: CASSPEALAAKGDTQYF

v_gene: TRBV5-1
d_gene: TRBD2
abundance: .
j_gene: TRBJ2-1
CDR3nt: TGCGCCAGCAGCTCCCAAGCGGGAGTCAGCAATGAGCAGTTCTTC
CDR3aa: CASSSQAGVSNEQFF

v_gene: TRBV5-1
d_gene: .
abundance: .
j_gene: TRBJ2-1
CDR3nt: TGCGCCAGCAGGGGGGAGAGTAATCGTTACAATGAGCAGTTCTTC
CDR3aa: CASRGESNRYNEQFF

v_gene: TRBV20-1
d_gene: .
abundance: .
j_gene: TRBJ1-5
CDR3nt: TGCAGTGCTAGTTTCGGGGTCGGTCAGCCCCAGCATTTT
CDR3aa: CSASFGVGQPQHF

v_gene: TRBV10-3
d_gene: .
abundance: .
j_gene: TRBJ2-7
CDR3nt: TGTGCCATCAGGGGCCCGAGTGACTACGAGCAGTACTTC
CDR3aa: CAIRGPSDYEQYF

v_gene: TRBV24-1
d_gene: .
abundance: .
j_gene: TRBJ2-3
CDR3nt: TGTGCCACCGCCGGGAGCACAGATACGCAGTATTTT
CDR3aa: CATAGSTDTQYF

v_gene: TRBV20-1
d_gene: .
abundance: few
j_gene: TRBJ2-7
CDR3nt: TGCAGTGCTAGAGATTCCCTCCAACGCTTTCCCTGGCAGTACTTC
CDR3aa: CSARDSLQRFPWQYF

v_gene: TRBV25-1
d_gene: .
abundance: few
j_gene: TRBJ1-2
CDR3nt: TGTGCCAGCAGTGAGTCATATGGCTACACCTTC
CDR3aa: CASSESYGYTF

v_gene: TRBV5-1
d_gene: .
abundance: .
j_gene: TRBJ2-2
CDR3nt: TGCGCCAGCAGCTCGAACAAGCTTCTGCAAAGGAACACCGGGGAGCTGTTTTTT
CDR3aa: CASSSNKLLQRNTGELFF